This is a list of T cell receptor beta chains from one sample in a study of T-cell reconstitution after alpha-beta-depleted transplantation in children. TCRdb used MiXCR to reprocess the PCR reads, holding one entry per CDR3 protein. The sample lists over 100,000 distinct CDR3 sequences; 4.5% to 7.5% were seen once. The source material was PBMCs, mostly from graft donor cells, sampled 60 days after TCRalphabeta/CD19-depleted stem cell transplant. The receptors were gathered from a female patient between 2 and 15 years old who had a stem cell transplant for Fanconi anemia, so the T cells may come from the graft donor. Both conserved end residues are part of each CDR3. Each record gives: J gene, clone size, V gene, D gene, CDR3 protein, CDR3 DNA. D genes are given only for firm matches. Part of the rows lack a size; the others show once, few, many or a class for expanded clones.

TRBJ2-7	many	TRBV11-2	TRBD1	CASSLDTGQVSYEQYF	TGTGCCAGCAGCTTAGACACCGGACAGGTCTCCTACGAGCAGTACTTC
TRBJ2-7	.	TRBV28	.	CASSLLLGYEQYF	TGTGCCAGCAGTTTGCTTCTTGGCTACGAGCAGTACTTC
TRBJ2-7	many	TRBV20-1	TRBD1	CSARDMGQGTYEQYF	TGCAGTGCTAGAGATATGGGACAGGGGACCTACGAGCAGTACTTC
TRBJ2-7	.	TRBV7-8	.	CASSRDRWTYEQYF	TGTGCCAGCAGCCGCGACAGGTGGACCTACGAGCAGTACTTC
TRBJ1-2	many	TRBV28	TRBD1	CASSAAGTGYGYTF	TGTGCCAGCAGTGCCGCCGGGACAGGGTATGGCTACACCTTC
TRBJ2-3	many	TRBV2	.	CASSGGAGDTQYF	TGTGCCAGCAGTGGGGGGGCGGGGGATACGCAGTATTTT
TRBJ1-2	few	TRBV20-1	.	CSAIRASFYGYTF	TGCAGTGCTATCCGGGCATCCTTCTATGGCTACACCTTC
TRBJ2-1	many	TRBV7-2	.	CASSLALASNEQFF	TGTGCCAGCAGCTTAGCGCTGGCTAGCAATGAGCAGTTCTTC
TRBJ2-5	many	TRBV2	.	CASSEVLTYYQETQYF	TGTGCCAGCAGTGAAGTACTCACCTACTATCAAGAGACCCAGTACTTC
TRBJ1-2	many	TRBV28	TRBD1	CASSFSGQGANYGYTF	TGTGCCAGCAGTTTCTCGGGACAGGGGGCGAACTATGGCTACACCTTC
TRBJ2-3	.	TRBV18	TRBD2	CASSPIMGLAGVTDTQYF	TGTGCCAGCTCACCAATAATGGGACTAGCGGGAGTCACAGATACGCAGTATTTT
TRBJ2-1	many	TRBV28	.	CASSLDSYNEQFF	TGTGCCAGCAGTTTAGACTCCTACAATGAGCAGTTCTTC
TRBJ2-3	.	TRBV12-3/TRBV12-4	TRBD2	CAISLARTSGGPLEDTQYF	TGTGCCATCAGTTTAGCGCGGACTAGCGGGGGGCCCCTGGAAGATACGCAGTATTTT
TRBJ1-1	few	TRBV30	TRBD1	CAWTSLGQENWDTEAFF	TGTGCCTGGACCTCCCTAGGACAGGAAAATTGGGACACTGAAGCTTTCTTT
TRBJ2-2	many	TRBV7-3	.	CASSQRAGTNTGELFF	TGTGCCAGCAGCCAACGGGCGGGCACGAACACCGGGGAGCTGTTTTTT
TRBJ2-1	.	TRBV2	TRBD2	CASSSGTSGRAYNEQFF	TGTGCCAGCAGTTCCGGGACTAGCGGGAGGGCCTACAATGAGCAGTTCTTC
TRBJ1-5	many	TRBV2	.	CASSAEGNQPQHF	TGTGCCAGCAGTGCCGAGGGGAATCAGCCCCAGCATTTT
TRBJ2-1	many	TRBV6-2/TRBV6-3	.	CASSPRQIALYNEQFF	TGTGCCAGCAGTCCCCGACAGATTGCCCTCTACAATGAGCAGTTCTTC
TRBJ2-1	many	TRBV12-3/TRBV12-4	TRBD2	CASQRRLAGRDYNEQFF	TGTGCCAGTCAAAGGCGACTAGCGGGGCGAGACTACAATGAGCAGTTCTTC
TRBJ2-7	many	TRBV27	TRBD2	CASSLGLASYEQYF	TGTGCCAGCAGTTTGGGACTAGCATCCTACGAGCAGTACTTC
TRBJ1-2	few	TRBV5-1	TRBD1	CASSQTRGRSRNGYTF	TGCGCCAGCAGCCAAACTAGGGGGCGGAGTAGGAATGGCTACACCTTC
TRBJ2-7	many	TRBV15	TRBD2	CATSRTSGSYEQYF	TGTGCCACCAGCAGGACTAGCGGGAGCTACGAGCAGTACTTC
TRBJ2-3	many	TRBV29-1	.	CSVEDLLGATDTQYF	TGCAGCGTTGAAGATCTTTTGGGGGCCACAGATACGCAGTATTTT
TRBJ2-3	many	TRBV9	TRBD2	CASSPGLAGWTDTQYF	TGTGCCAGCAGCCCAGGACTAGCGGGATGGACAGATACGCAGTATTTT
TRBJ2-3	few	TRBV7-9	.	CASSHKTGPSDTQYF	TGTGCCAGCAGCCATAAGACAGGTCCTTCAGATACGCAGTATTTT
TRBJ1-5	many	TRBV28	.	CASSLPRGYSNQPQHF	TGTGCCAGCAGTTTACCCAGGGGCTATAGCAATCAGCCCCAGCATTTT
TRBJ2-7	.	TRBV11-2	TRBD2	CASSYRSGTPYEQYF	TGTGCCAGCAGCTACAGAAGCGGGACCCCCTACGAGCAGTACTTC
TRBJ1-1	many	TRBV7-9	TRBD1	CASSLNRQGVTEAFF	TGTGCCAGCAGCTTAAACAGACAGGGCGTCACTGAAGCTTTCTTT
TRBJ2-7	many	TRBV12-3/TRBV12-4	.	CASSFGGAYEQYF	TGTGCCAGCAGTTTCGGCGGAGCCTACGAGCAGTACTTC
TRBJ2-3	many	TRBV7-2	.	CASSSVGGVWPDTQYF	TGTGCCAGCAGCTCCGTGGGGGGCGTATGGCCAGATACGCAGTATTTT
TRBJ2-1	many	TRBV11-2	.	CASRPTVFNEQFF	TGTGCCAGCAGGCCGACAGTATTCAATGAGCAGTTCTTC
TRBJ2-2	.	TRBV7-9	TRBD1	CASSWDRGNAGELFF	TGTGCCAGCAGCTGGGACAGGGGGAACGCCGGGGAGCTGTTTTTT
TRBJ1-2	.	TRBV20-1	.	CSASSSHPNYGYTF	TGCAGTGCTAGTTCTTCTCATCCTAACTATGGCTACACCTTC
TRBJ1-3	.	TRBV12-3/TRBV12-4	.	CASSYPRLLYSGNTIYF	TGTGCCAGCAGTTACCCTAGACTCCTCTACTCTGGAAACACCATATATTTT
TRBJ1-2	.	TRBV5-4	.	CASSLMAGLYGYTF	TGTGCCAGCAGCTTGATGGCAGGGCTCTATGGCTACACCTTC
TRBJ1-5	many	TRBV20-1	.	CSARVLVRDSNQPQHF	TGCAGTGCTAGGGTACTTGTCCGGGACAGCAATCAGCCCCAGCATTTT
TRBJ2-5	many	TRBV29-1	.	CSVDSAAGSGETQYF	TGCAGCGTTGATTCTGCGGCAGGGAGTGGAGAGACCCAGTACTTC
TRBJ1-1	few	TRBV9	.	CASSDDIRGTEAFF	TGTGCCAGCAGCGATGACATCCGGGGGACTGAAGCTTTCTTT
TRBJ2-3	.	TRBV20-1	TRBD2	CSASLAGGPDTQYF	TGCAGTGCTTCTCTAGCGGGGGGGCCAGATACGCAGTATTTT
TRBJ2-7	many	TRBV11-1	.	CASSLNGEYYEQYF	TGTGCCAGCAGCTTAAACGGGGAGTACTACGAGCAGTACTTC
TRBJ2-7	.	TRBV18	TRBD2	CASSPLSGGAVSEQYF	TGTGCCAGCTCACCCCTTAGCGGGGGGGCGGTCAGCGAGCAGTACTTC
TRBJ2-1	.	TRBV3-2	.	CASARASGLNSYNEQFF	TGTGCCTCAGCCAGGGCTAGCGGGCTTAACTCCTACAATGAGCAGTTCTTC
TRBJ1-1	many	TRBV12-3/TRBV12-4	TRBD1	CASSLVTGGWMNTEAFF	TGTGCCAGCAGCCTCGTCACAGGGGGCTGGATGAACACTGAAGCTTTCTTT
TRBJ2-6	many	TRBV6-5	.	CASSYSGGHVTENVLTF	TGTGCCAGCAGTTACTCGGGGGGGCACGTTACCGAAAACGTCCTGACTTTC